The 7 T cell receptor beta chains below all came from one sample that was sequenced in a study of T cell changes during pregnancy in multiple sclerosis (dated by TCRdb to about 2019). The library came from the immunoSEQ multiplex PCR assay. TCRdb's version of the immuneACCESS table is confined to in-frame rearrangements and falls short of the full clone set. An unresolved V gene accounts for under half of the shortfall where checked; the remainder is of unknown origin. The sample data list approximately 60,000 clones, and about 91% of these were observed just once. The ten largest clones add up to about 3.8% of the sample. Material: peripheral blood, obtained after pregnancy. These receptors were obtained from a female donor in good health, enrolled as a control in a pregnancy study.

The chain couples TRBV20-1 to TRBJ2-3; D is unresolved. Trimming took off 1 base at V and 3 bases at J, with 2 bases between the two ends. Germline CDR1 is DFQATT and CDR2 is SNEGSKA (reference sequence). This CDR3 has 11 residues. CDR3 sequence (DNA): TGCAGTGCTAGAGCGACAGATACGCAGTATTTT. Amino acids: CSARATDTQYF.

The chain has TRBV9 and TRBJ1-2, with D perhaps matching TRBD1 (5 bases). The germline V and J ends were trimmed by 4 bases and 1 base, with 14 bases remaining between them. This CDR3 spans 15 amino acids. Germline-derived CDR1 and CDR2 are SGDLS and YYNGEE. CDR3 sequence: CASSSGGAHNYGYTF. The CDR3 DNA is TGTGCCAGCAGCTCCGGAGGGGCCCATAACTATGGCTACACCTTC.

For the CDR3, the DNA is TGCAGCGTTTACAGGGACTATGGCTACACCTTC. Amino acid sequence: CSVYRDYGYTF. The chain employs TRBV29-1 and TRBJ1-2; D is perhaps TRBD1 (6 bases). Germline CDR1 reads SQVTM; CDR2 reads ANQGSEA. CDR3 length equals 11 residues. Trimming shortened V by 5 bases and J by 3 bases, and 7 bases separated the two germline ends.

The rearrangement joins TRBV14 to TRBJ2-5; D might be TRBD2 (6 bases). Germline assignment: CDR1 SGHDN and CDR2 FVKESK. The CDR3 has 13 amino acids. The V gene lost 1 base and the J gene lost 4 bases, with 7 bases spanning the gap. The CDR3 reads CASSQGRGETQYF. The CDR3 nucleotides are TGTGCCAGCAGCCAAGGGCGGGGAGAGACCCAGTACTTC.

V gene TRBV6-6 combines with J gene TRBJ2-5; D perhaps matches TRBD2 (6 bases). Deletions cut 0 bases from V and 0 bases from J, with 8 bases between. The CDR3 totals 15 residues. Germline loops: CDR1 MNHNY, CDR2 SVGAGI (reference sequence). The CDR3 spells CASSYSPSDQETQYF. CDR3 nucleotides: TGTGCCAGCAGTTACTCTCCTAGCGACCAAGAGACCCAGTACTTC.

The chain combines TRBV7-2 with TRBJ2-7; no definite D call. Per the germline V gene, CDR1 is SGHTA and CDR2 is FQGNSA. The CDR3 has 11 residues. The V end lost 6 bases, the J end lost 3 bases, and 6 bases lay between the germline ends. CDR3 residues: CASSFNYEQYF. CDR3 DNA: TGTGCCAGCAGTTTCAACTACGAGCAGTACTTC. The whole variable domain, filled in from reference TRBV7-2 and TRBJ2-7, reads GAGVSQSPSNKVTEKGKDVELRCDPISGHTALYWYRQSLGQGLEFLIYFQGNSAPDKSGLPSDRFSAERTGGSVSTLTIQRTQQEDSAVYLCASSFNYEQYFGPGTRLTVT.

This chain links TRBV28 with TRBJ2-4; 8 bases are shared with TRBD1. Germline CDR1 MDHEN, CDR2 SYDVKM. The CDR3 runs 12 residues. Trimming took 9 bases from V and 3 from J; bases not matched to a gene: 1. This CDR3 is CASDRGKNIQYF. The CDR3 region has the DNA TGTGCCAGTGACAGGGGCAAAAACATTCAGTACTTC.